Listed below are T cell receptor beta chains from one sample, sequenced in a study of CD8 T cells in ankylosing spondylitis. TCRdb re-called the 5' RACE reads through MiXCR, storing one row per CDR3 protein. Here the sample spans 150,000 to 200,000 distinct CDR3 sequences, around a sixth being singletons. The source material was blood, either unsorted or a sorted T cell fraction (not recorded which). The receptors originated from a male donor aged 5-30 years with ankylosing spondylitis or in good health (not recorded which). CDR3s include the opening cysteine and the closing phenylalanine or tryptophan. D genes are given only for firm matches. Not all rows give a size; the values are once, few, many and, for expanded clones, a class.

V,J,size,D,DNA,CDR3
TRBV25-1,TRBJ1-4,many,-,TGTGCCAGCAGTGAGGAAAGTGAAAAACTGTTTTTT,CASSEESEKLFF
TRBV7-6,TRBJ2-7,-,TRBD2,TGTGCCAGCAGTCCTACTAGCGGGAGGCTATCTTTC,CASSPTSGRLSF
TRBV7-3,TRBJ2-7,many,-,TGTGCCAGCAGCCCCCTAATCAGGGCTCCACCCTACGAGCAGTACTTC,CASSPLIRAPPYEQYF
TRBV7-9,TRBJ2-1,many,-,TGTGCCAGCAGAATTTACGGGAATGAGCAGTTCTTC,CASRIYGNEQFF
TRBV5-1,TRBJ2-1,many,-,TGCGCCAGCAGCTTGGTGGCGAATGAGCAGTTCTTC,CASSLVANEQFF
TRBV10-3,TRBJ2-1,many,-,TGTGCCATCAGTGAGTCGATGGGCCGCAATGAGCAGTTCTTC,CAISESMGRNEQFF
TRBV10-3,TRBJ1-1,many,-,TGTGCCATCAGTGGCCAGGGGAATATTCTGGGTGAAGCTTTCTTT,CAISGQGNILGEAFF
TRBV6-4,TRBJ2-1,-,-,TGTGCCAGCAGTGACGGCGAATCCGGCACCTCCTACAATGAGCAGTTCTTC,CASSDGESGTSYNEQFF
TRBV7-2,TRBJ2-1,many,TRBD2,TGTGCCAGCAGCTCGTATCCGAGCGGGGCTTACAATGAGCAGTTCTTC,CASSSYPSGAYNEQFF
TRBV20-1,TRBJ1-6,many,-,TGCAGTGCTACCCCTCGCTCCTATAATTCACCCCTCCACTTT,CSATPRSYNSPLHF
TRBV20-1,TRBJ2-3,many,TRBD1,TGCAGTGCTCAGAGGGGGCGTAGCACAGATACGCAGTATTTT,CSAQRGRSTDTQYF
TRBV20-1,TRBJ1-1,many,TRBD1,TGCAGTGCTAGAGATTGGGGACAGGGAATTGGCACTGAAGCTTTCTTT,CSARDWGQGIGTEAFF
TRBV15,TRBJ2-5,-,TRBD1,TGTGCCACCAGCTACCGGGACAGGGGACAAGAGACCCAGTACTTC,CATSYRDRGQETQYF
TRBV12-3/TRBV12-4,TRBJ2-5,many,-,TGTGCCAGCAGTAGATGGGGGAGGAAGGAGACCCAGTACTTC,CASSRWGRKETQYF
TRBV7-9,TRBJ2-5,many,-,TGTGCCAGCAACCAACCAGGAGGAAAAGGGGCGCGAGAGACCCAGTACTTC,CASNQPGGKGARETQYF
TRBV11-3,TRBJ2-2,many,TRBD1,TGTGCCAGCAGCTTAGTACAGGGGGCCGGGGAGCTGTTTTTT,CASSLVQGAGELFF
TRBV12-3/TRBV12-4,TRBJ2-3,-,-,TGTGCCAGCACCTCCCTAGCCTGGTTTGCAGATACGCAGTATTTT,CASTSLAWFADTQYF
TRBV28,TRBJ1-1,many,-,TGTGCCAGCAGTTTCCTCCGCCAGTTTCTCGCTGACTTT,CASSFLRQFLADF
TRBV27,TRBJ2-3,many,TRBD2,TGTGCCAGCAGTATCGCCGGGACTAGCGGCGGGTATACGCAGTATTTT,CASSIAGTSGGYTQYF
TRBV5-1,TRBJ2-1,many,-,TGCGCCAGCAGCTTGGGTGGAAATTCCTACAATGAGCAGTTCTTC,CASSLGGNSYNEQFF
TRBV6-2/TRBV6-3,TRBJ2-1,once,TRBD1,TGTGCCAGCAGTTACACCCCCCCGACAGGGCTGCATGAGCAGTTCTTC,CASSYTPPTGLHEQFF
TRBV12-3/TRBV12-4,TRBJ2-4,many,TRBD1,TGTGCCATCCGCTTACGGTTAACAGGGGTAGCCAAAAACATTCAGTACTTC,CAIRLRLTGVAKNIQYF
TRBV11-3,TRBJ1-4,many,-,TGTGCCAGCAGCAGAACTAATGAAAAACTGTTTTTT,CASSRTNEKLFF
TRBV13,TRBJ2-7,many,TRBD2,TGTGCCAGCAGCCCAGGTGGACTAGCGGGAGATAAGTACTTC,CASSPGGLAGDKYF
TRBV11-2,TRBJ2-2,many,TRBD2,TGTGCCAGCACCAAGTCGGGAGGGCCGCTGTTTTTT,CASTKSGGPLFF
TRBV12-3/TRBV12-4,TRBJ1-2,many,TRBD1,TGTGCCAGCAGTTCTCGACCAGGGGGCCTAGGCTATGGCTACACCTTC,CASSSRPGGLGYGYTF
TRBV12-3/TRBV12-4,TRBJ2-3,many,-,TGTGCCAGCAGGACCGGGACTGTCACAGATACGCAGTATTTT,CASRTGTVTDTQYF
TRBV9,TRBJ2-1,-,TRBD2,TGTGCCAGCAGCTTCCCCGGGACTAGCGGGAACAATGAGCAGTTCTTC,CASSFPGTSGNNEQFF
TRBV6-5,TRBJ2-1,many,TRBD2,TGTGCCAGCAGCTTCTCCTCCGGGACTAGCGGATTATACAATGAGCAGTTCTTC,CASSFSSGTSGLYNEQFF
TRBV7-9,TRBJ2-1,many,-,TGTGCCAGCAGCTTCTCTCTCGATTGGCATGAGCAGTTCTTC,CASSFSLDWHEQFF